One and the same sample provided the 13 T cell receptor beta chains below, sequenced in a study of cytotoxic CD8 clonotypes in ibrutinib-treated CLL. Sequencing was performed with immunoSEQ multiplex PCR; in TCRdb, only in-frame clones are kept and a portion is missing. The sample yields about 74,000 clones, 70% to 90% seen once. Sequencing used PBMCs, obtained at disease progression, from a patient treated with ibrutinib. The receptors were gathered from a human donor with chronic lymphocytic leukemia.

This clone was found once. The J gene is TRBJ1-1, the V gene TRBV5-1, with D unclear. This CDR3 has 14 amino acids. From germline, CDR1 is SGHRS and CDR2 YFSETQ. The V gene lost 1 base and the J gene lost 7 bases, with 14 bases spanning the gap. CDR3 sequence reads: CASSLMGLGNEAFF. As DNA, the CDR3 is TGCGCCAGCAGCTTGATGGGGTTGGGGAATGAAGCTTTCTTT.

The chain joins TRBV28 to TRBJ1-5, with D maybe TRBD1 (6 bases). This CDR3 has 14 amino acids. Germline V gene data show CDR1 as MDHEN and CDR2 as SYDVKM. Deletions cut 6 bases from V and 3 bases from J, with 12 bases between. CDR3 in DNA: TGTGCCAGCAGCCTCGACAGGTCCAATCAGCCCCAGCATTTT. Amino acids: CASSLDRSNQPQHF.

This clone was recorded a few times. No DNA is shown, since the ends of the CDR3 on it are uncertain; the CDR3 is the one TCRdb lists. V gene TRBV5-1 combines with J gene TRBJ2-5; TRBD1 reflects the table's D call only, with no check against the DNA. The V gene's germline CDR1 is SGHRS and CDR2 YFSETQ. Ends included, the CDR3 has 14 residues. Here the CDR3 reads CASSFWGQGSWGYF.

V gene TRBV6-5 combines with J gene TRBJ1-6; D is ambiguous. Germline V gene sequence: CDR1 MNHEY, CDR2 SVGAGI. Trimming pared 3 bases from V and 9 bases from J, leaving 15 bases between. This CDR3 region has 15 residues. CDR3 nucleotide sequence: TGTGCCAGCAGTTATCAGGAGGGAAGAGGTTCACCCCTCCACTTT. Translation gives CASSYQEGRGSPLHF.

The V call is TRBV7-3, the J call TRBJ2-7; 12 bases match TRBD2. J lost 5 bases, V lost 5 bases, and 4 bases had no gene match. The CDR3 sequence is 14 residues long. The V gene's germline CDR1 is SGHTA and CDR2 FQGTGA. The CDR3 loop reads CASSQTSGSHEQYF. The CDR3, as DNA: TGTGCCAGCAGCCAGACTAGCGGGAGCCACGAGCAGTACTTC.

The chain has TRBV29-1 and TRBJ1-1; tentative D call: TRBD1 (6 bases). The length of the CDR3 is 13 residues. Looked up from germline, CDR1 is SQVTM and CDR2 is ANQGSEA. Trimming took off 6 bases at V and 6 bases at J, with 17 bases between the two ends. CDR3 coding DNA: TGCAGCGTGAGCGTCGGGGGGGCTGCTGAAGCTTTCTTT. Translation gives CSVSVGGAAEAFF.

The chain has TRBV11-2 and TRBJ2-7; D may correspond to TRBD1 or TRBD2 (5 bases each). There are 13 residues in the CDR3. V was cut by 0 bases and J by 6 bases, with 9 bases left in between. CDR1 SGHAT and CDR2 FQNNGV come from the germline V gene. The CDR3 sequence: CASSLERGAEQYF. The CDR3 nucleotides read TGTGCCAGCAGCTTAGAGAGGGGCGCCGAGCAGTACTTC. Looking up the rest from reference TRBV11-2 and TRBJ2-7 gives the full variable domain: EAGVAQSPRYKIIEKRQSVAFWCNPISGHATLYWYQQILGQGPKLLIQFQNNGVVDDSQLPKDRFSAERLKGVDSTLKIQPAKLEDSAVYLCASSLERGAEQYFGPGTRLTVT.

The chain uses TRBV19 and TRBJ2-3; D ambiguous. The CDR3 has 13 residues. Trimming took 1 base from V and 5 from J, leaving 7 bases between them. Germline CDR1 LNHDA, CDR2 SQIVND (reference sequence). In DNA form, the CDR3 reads TGTGCCAGTAGTATAGTGGCCCGAGATACGCAGTATTTT. It codes for CASSIVARDTQYF. The full variable domain, in which reference TRBV19 and TRBJ2-3 provide the parts outside the CDR3, is DGGITQSPKYLFRKEGQNVTLSCEQNLNHDAMYWYRQDPGQGLRLIYYSQIVNDFQKGDIAEGYSVSREKKESFPLTVTSAQKNPTAFYLCASSIVARDTQYFGPGTRLTVL.

This rearrangement joins TRBV5-6 to TRBJ1-4; D call uncertain. Germline CDR1 reads SGHDT; CDR2 reads YYEEEE. V was shortened by 3 bases and J by 8 bases, with 8 bases between the two germline ends. The CDR3 contains 12 residues. CDR3 in amino acids: CASSWAGEKLFF. CDR3 nucleotide sequence: TGTGCCAGCAGCTGGGCGGGAGAAAAACTGTTTTTT.

This clone was detected once. The V call is TRBV12-5, the J call TRBJ2-6, with D perhaps matching TRBD2 (5 bases). The germline V gene encodes CDR1 LGHNT and CDR2 FRNRAP. Trimming removed 3 bases from V and 0 bases from J, with 12 bases in between. The CDR3 extends over 17 amino acids. The DNA of the CDR3 is TGTGCTAGTGGTTTACGGACTCCGCGCTCTGGGGCCAACGTCCTGACTTTC. This gives the protein CASGLRTPRSGANVLTF. Full variable domain (rest looked up from reference TRBV12-5 and TRBJ2-6): DARVTQTPRHKVTEMGQEVTMRCQPILGHNTVFWYRQTMMQGLELLAYFRNRAPLDDSGMPKDRFSAEMPDATLATLKIQPSEPRDSAVYFCASGLRTPRSGANVLTFGAGSRLTVL.

The DNA of the CDR3 is TGTGCCAGCAGACCGGGACAGATGAACACTGAAGCTTTCTTT. Its translation: CASRPGQMNTEAFF. This chain connects TRBV6-5 to TRBJ1-1, with TRBD1 matching 7 bases. The V and J ends lost 6 bases and 0 bases, in that order; junction bases with no gene match: 4. Germline V gene lookup returns CDR1 MNHEY and CDR2 SVGAGI. This CDR3 contains 14 residues.

The gene calls are TRBV20-1 and TRBJ2-3, with D perhaps TRBD2 (6 bases). The ends were cut back, 3 bases at V and 14 bases at J, with 15 bases in the middle. CDR1 is DFQATT and CDR2 is SNEGSKA in the germline V gene (reference sequence). The CDR3 length is 11 residues. This chain's CDR3 is CSARTSIRWYF. The CDR3 DNA is TGCAGTGCTAGGACTAGTATACGCTGGTATTTT.

The chain uses TRBV6-1 and TRBJ2-3; D possibly corresponds to TRBD2 (5 bases). This CDR3 region has 14 residues. The V gene lost 6 bases and the J gene lost 2 bases, with 12 bases spanning the gap. From germline, CDR1 is MNHNS and CDR2 SASEGT. CDR3 sequence reads: CASRDSRFTDTQYF. Here the CDR3 DNA reads TGTGCCAGCAGGGACTCCCGCTTCACAGATACGCAGTATTTT.